A single sample is the source of the 5 T cell receptor beta chains below, sequenced in a study of blood T cell repertoires in COVID-19. Assay: immunoSEQ multiplex PCR; the TCRdb copy retains only in-frame clones and omits some. The sample records 190,000 or so clones, about 88% being singletons. Sample: peripheral blood. These receptors came from a man in his forties with active or convalescent COVID-19.

The V gene is TRBV5-6, the J gene TRBJ2-5; the D gene is possibly TRBD1 (5 bases). This CDR3 spans 14 amino acids. Trimming took 4 bases from V and 2 from J, leaving 12 bases between them. The germline V gene encodes CDR1 SGHDT and CDR2 YYEEEE. The DNA for the CDR3 is TGTGCCAGCAGCCCGACAGACGAGCAAGAGACCCAGTACTTC. The encoded protein is CASSPTDEQETQYF.

The chain has TRBV7-6 and TRBJ2-5; TRBD2 agrees at 11 bases. Trimming took 7 bases from V and 0 from J; bases not matched to a gene: 7. Germline V CDR1 and CDR2: SGHVS, FNYEAQ. CDR3 size: 16 residues. DNA of the CDR3: TGTGCCAGCAACCGAAATAGCGGGGGGGACCAAGAGACCCAGTACTTC. This codes for CASNRNSGGDQETQYF.

This chain connects TRBV30 to TRBJ2-7; tentatively, D is TRBD2 (5 bases). V lost 3 bases and J lost 5, with 14 bases in between. There are 13 residues in the CDR3. CDR1 is GTSNPN, CDR2 SVGIG, per germline (reference sequence). Here the CDR3 reads CAWRSERVNEQYF. CDR3 nucleotides: TGTGCCTGGAGAAGTGAGAGGGTTAACGAGCAGTACTTC.

The chain employs TRBV2 and TRBJ1-5; TRBD1 matches at 7 bases. Per germline, CDR1 SNHLY and CDR2 FYNNEI. V shed 4 bases and J 6 bases; nucleotides not matched to a gene: 3. CDR3 length: 13 amino acids. The CDR3 DNA reads as TGTGCCAGCAGTGTTCAGGGGGGTCAGCCCCAGCATTTT. This gives the protein CASSVQGGQPQHF. Complete variable domain (other parts from reference TRBV2 and TRBJ1-5): EPEVTQTPSHQVTQMGQEVILRCVPISNHLYFYWYRQILGQKVEFLVSFYNNEISEKSEIFDDQFSVERPDGSNFTLKIRSTKLEDSAMYFCASSVQGGQPQHFGDGTRLSIL.

This clone showed up just a few times. Written as DNA, the CDR3 is TGTGCCACCAGTGATAGTGCGGCAGGGCAAGAGACCCAGTACTTC. As protein: CATSDSAAGQETQYF. The chain employs TRBV24-1 and TRBJ2-5; tentatively, D is TRBD1 (5 bases). From germline, CDR1 is KGHDR and CDR2 SFDVKD. The ends were cut back, 3 bases at V and 2 bases at J, with 12 bases in the middle. CDR3 length: 15 amino acids.